What follows are 14 T cell receptor beta chains derived from one specimen sequenced in a study of T-cell reconstitution after alpha-beta-depleted transplantation in children. Library preparation (for TCRbeta) was performed with unique molecular identifiers. Using its own MiXCR run on the PCR reads, TCRdb lists one record per CDR3 protein. Altogether hundreds of thousands of distinct CDR3 sequences are present, roughly a tenth being singletons, with the ten largest covering over 5%. The specimen comprised PBMCs from the stem cell graft donor, sampled from the stem cell graft. The source is a human donor who donated a stem cell graft to a child with acute lymphoblastic leukemia.

In this sample, this clonotype is medium-sized. The chain recombines TRBV29-1 with TRBJ1-5, with 7 bases fitting TRBD1. This CDR3 spans 13 amino acids. V dropped 6 bases and J dropped 7; count of bases not matched to a gene: 9. Germline V gene lookup returns CDR1 SQVTM and CDR2 ANQGSEA. CDR3 bases: TGCAGCGTGTCCACAGGGGTGGAGCAGCCCCAGCATTTT. Its protein product is CSVSTGVEQPQHF. Variable domain in full (rest from reference TRBV29-1 and TRBJ1-5): SAVISQKPSRDICQRGTSLTIQCQVDSQVTMMFWYRQQPGQSLTLIATANQGSEATYESGFVIDKFPISRPNLTFSTLTVSNMSPEDSSIYLCSVSTGVEQPQHFGDGTRLSIL.

This clonotype appeared many times. The V gene is TRBV7-8, the J gene TRBJ1-1; maybe TRBD1 (6 bases). Between the trimmed V and J ends, which lost 2 bases and 5 bases, there was a span of 9 bases. The CDR3 totals 13 residues. Germline values: CDR1 SGHVS, CDR2 FQNEAQ. The CDR3 nucleotides are TGTGCCAGCAGCTTATTGCAGGGGACTGAAGCTTTCTTT. Its protein is CASSLLQGTEAFF.

This clonotype was detected only a few times. The chain has TRBV12-3 or TRBV12-4 and TRBJ2-2; 8 bases fit TRBD2. This CDR3 comprises 14 residues. The V segment lost 3 bases and the J segment 6 bases; nucleotides outside the gene matches: 3. Written as DNA, the CDR3 is TGTGCCAGCAGTTTCGGGGGGGCCCCCGGGGAGCTGTTTTTT. This translates into CASSFGGAPGELFF.

This clonotype was seen at least ten times. This sequence joins TRBV7-2 and TRBJ2-5; D is possibly TRBD1 or TRBD2 (5 bases each). This CDR3 is built from 15 residues. Trimming removed 1 base at V and 1 base at J, with 10 bases between. Germline loops: CDR1 SGHTA, CDR2 FQGNSA. CDR3 bases: TGTGCCAGCAGCTTAGTGGGACGAGTCCAAGAGACCCAGTACTTC. Translating it yields CASSLVGRVQETQYF.

V is TRBV5-1 and J is TRBJ2-1; 13 bases fit TRBD2. Germline V gene data show CDR1 as SGHRS and CDR2 as YFSETQ. The CDR3 is 19 amino acids. Trimming removed 0 bases from V and 7 bases from J; junction bases left unmatched: 13. The CDR3 DNA sequence: TGCGCCAGCAGCTTGGCCTTCGGGACTAGCGGGGCCACCGGGAATGAGCAGTTCTTC. Translation gives CASSLAFGTSGATGNEQFF.

The chain joins TRBV2 to TRBJ1-2; D unresolved. Trimming cost V 3 bases and J 3 bases, with 8 bases left between them. Germline V gene data show CDR1 as SNHLY and CDR2 as FYNNEI. The CDR3 runs 13 residues. CDR3 sequence (DNA): TGTGCCAGCAGTGAGGCGGAGGACTATGGCTACACCTTC. It codes for CASSEAEDYGYTF.

This clonotype was picked up a small number of times. The CDR3: CASSLLPGGGTQYF. CDR3 in DNA: TGTGCCAGCAGCTTACTCCCTGGCGGAGGCACGCAGTATTTT. The chain carries TRBV7-2 and TRBJ2-3; D might be TRBD2 (5 bases). The CDR3 loop spans 14 amino acids. Looked up from germline, CDR1 is SGHTA and CDR2 is FQGNSA. Trimming removed 2 bases at V and 9 bases at J, with 15 bases between.

The sample holds many counts of this clonotype. The rearrangement links TRBV5-1 to TRBJ2-3, with D tentatively TRBD1 (6 bases). Germline CDR1 reads SGHRS; CDR2 reads YFSETQ. Trimming left V 4 bases short and J 2 bases short, with 8 bases between. There are 13 residues in the CDR3. This CDR3 reads CASSGQFTDTQYF. The CDR3 bases are TGCGCCAGCAGCGGACAGTTCACAGATACGCAGTATTTT.

This clonotype was seen more than once but under ten times. This chain uses TRBV6-1 with TRBJ2-5, with TRBD2 matching over 8 bases. The CDR3 is 14 residues long. CDR1 and CDR2 (germline): MNHNS, SASEGT. The V segment lost 4 bases and the J segment 2 bases; nucleotides outside the gene matches: 3. CDR3 sequence (DNA): TGTGCCAGCAGTGTGGGCGGGGGGCAAGAGACCCAGTACTTC. It yields the protein CASSVGGGQETQYF.

This clonotype was seen more than once but under ten times. The gene calls are TRBV27 and TRBJ1-1, with D maybe TRBD1 (5 bases). In germline, CDR1 is MNHEY, CDR2 SMNVEV (reference sequence). The length of the CDR3 is 17 residues. The V end lost 1 base, the J end lost 5 bases, and 20 bases lay between the germline ends. The CDR3 nucleotides read TGTGCCAGCAGTTTATGGGGGTCTAACAGCAGGACTACTGAAGCTTTCTTT. Its translation: CASSLWGSNSRTTEAFF.

The chain has TRBV15 and TRBJ1-4; D is unresolved. V was trimmed by 1 base and J by 8 bases, leaving 14 bases between them. CDR3 length: 15 amino acids. Germline V lookup: CDR1 LNHNV, CDR2 YYDKDF (reference sequence). The CDR3 DNA follows: TGTGCCACCAGCAGAGCTTCCCTTCTTGGGGAAAAACTGTTTTTT. Its translation is CATSRASLLGEKLFF.

V and J are TRBV27 and TRBJ1-4; D is possibly TRBD1 (6 bases). V lost 6 bases, J lost 4 bases, and 9 bases lay in between. This CDR3 has 13 residues. CDR1 and CDR2 (germline): MNHEY, SMNVEV (reference sequence). The CDR3 region has the DNA TGTGCCAGCAGCCCACAGGGTAATGAAAAACTGTTTTTT. It specifies CASSPQGNEKLFF.

This clonotype was picked up a small number of times. This chain links TRBV7-9 with TRBJ2-7; a weak D match, TRBD1 (7 bases). CDR3 size: 15 residues. V lost 8 bases and J 5 bases, leaving 22 bases between the germline ends. Looked up from germline, CDR1 is SEHNR and CDR2 is FQNEAQ (reference sequence). The CDR3 DNA reads TGTGCCAGCGGGGGGAAGGACAGGATCGGCGACGAGCAGTACTTC. Protein product: CASGGKDRIGDEQYF.

This clonotype was detected only once. The J gene is TRBJ2-3, the V gene TRBV7-9; no clear D. V was clipped by 5 bases and J by 5 bases, with 8 bases between them. The germline V gene has CDR1 SEHNR and CDR2 FQNEAQ (reference sequence). The CDR3 length is 12 residues. The CDR3 here is CASSSPGDTQYF. The DNA for the CDR3 is TGTGCCAGCAGCAGTCCGGGAGATACGCAGTATTTT.